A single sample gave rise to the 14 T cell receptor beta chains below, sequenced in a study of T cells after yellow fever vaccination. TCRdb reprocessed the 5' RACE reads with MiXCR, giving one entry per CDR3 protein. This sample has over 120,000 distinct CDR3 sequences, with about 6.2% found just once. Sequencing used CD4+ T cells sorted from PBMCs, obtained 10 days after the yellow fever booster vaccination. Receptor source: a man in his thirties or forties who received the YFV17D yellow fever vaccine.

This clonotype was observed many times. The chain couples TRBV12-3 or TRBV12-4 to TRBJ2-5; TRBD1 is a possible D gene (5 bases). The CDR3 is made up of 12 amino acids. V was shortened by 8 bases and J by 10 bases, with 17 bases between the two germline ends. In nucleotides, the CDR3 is TGTGCCAGCGTTGGGCGTCAGGGTGGCCAGTACTTC. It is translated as CASVGRQGGQYF.

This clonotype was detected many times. The CDR3 reads CASRREAPPYEQYF. DNA of the CDR3: TGTGCCAGCAGGCGGGAGGCCCCACCCTACGAGCAGTACTTC. The rearrangement joins TRBV6-1 to TRBJ2-7; TRBD2 matches at 8 bases. Per germline, CDR1 MNHNS and CDR2 SASEGT. CDR3 size: 14 residues. V lost 6 bases and J lost 2; bases outside the gene matches: 6.

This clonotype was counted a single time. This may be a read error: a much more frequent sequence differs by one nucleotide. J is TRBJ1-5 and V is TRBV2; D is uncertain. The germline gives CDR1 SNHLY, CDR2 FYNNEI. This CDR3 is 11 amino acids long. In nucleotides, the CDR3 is TGTGCCAGAAGTGGGGATCTGGCCCAGCATTTT. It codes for CARSGDLAQHF.

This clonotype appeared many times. CDR3 DNA sequence: TGCGCCAGCAGCCTAGATAGACTAGAGAGTGAGCAGTTCTTC. It specifies CASSLDRLESEQFF. The rearrangement joins TRBV5-1 to TRBJ2-1; D perhaps matches TRBD2 (6 bases). The CDR3 loop spans 14 amino acids. V lost 4 bases and J lost 9, with 17 bases in between. Germline V CDR1 and CDR2: SGHRS, YFSETQ.

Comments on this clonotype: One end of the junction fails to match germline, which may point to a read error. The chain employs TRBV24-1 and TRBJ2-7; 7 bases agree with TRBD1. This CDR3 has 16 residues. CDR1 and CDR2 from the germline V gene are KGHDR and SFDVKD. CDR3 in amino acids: CATSDLEVGTVNEQCF. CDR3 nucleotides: TGTGCCACCAGTGATTTGGAGGTCGGGACAGTAAACGAGCAGTGCTTC.

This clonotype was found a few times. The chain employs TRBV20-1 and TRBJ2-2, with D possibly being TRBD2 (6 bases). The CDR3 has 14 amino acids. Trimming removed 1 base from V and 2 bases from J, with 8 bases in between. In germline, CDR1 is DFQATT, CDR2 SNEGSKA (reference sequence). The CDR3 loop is CSARGRENTGELFF. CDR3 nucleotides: TGCAGTGCTAGAGGGAGGGAAAACACCGGGGAGCTGTTTTTT.

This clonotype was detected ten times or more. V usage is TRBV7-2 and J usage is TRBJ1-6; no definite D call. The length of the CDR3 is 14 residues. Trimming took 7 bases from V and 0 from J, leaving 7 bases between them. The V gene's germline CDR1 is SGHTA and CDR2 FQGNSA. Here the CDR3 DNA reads TGTGCCAGCAAGGAGAGCTCCTATAATTCACCCCTCCACTTT. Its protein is CASKESSYNSPLHF.

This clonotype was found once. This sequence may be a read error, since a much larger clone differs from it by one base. The CDR3 loop is CASSPGPEASTDTQYF. Written as DNA, the CDR3 is TGTGCCAGCAGCCCCGGGCCGGAGGCGAGCACAGATACGCAGTATTTT. The chain employs TRBV7-9 and TRBJ2-3, with D tentatively TRBD2 (5 bases). CDR1 is SEHNR and CDR2 is FQNEAQ in the germline V gene (reference sequence). This CDR3 has 16 residues. The germline V and J ends were trimmed by 5 bases and 0 bases, with 15 bases remaining between them.

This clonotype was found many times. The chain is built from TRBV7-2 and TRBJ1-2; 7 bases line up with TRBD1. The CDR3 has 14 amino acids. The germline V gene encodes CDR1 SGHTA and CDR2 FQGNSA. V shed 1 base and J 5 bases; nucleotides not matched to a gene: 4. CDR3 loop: CASSLGQGQYGYTF. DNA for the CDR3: TGTGCCAGCAGCTTAGGACAGGGCCAATATGGCTACACCTTC.

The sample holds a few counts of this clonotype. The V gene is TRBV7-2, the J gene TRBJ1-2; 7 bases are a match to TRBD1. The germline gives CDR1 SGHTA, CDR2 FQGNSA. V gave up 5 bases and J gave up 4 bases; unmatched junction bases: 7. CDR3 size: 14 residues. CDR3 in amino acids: CASSQRQGLYGYTF. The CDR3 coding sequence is TGTGCCAGCAGCCAGAGACAGGGCCTCTATGGCTACACCTTC.

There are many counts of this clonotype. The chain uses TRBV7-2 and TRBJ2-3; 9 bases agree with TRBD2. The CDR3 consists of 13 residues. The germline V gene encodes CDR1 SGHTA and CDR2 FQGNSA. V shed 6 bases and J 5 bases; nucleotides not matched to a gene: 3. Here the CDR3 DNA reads TGTGCCAGCAGACTAGCGGGCCTAGATACGCAGTATTTT. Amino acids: CASRLAGLDTQYF.

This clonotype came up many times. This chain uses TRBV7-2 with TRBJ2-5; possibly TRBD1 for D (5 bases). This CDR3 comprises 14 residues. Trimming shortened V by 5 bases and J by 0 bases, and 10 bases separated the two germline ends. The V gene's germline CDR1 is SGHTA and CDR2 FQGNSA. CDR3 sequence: CASSTDRHQETQYF. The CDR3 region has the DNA TGTGCCAGCAGCACCGACAGACACCAAGAGACCCAGTACTTC.

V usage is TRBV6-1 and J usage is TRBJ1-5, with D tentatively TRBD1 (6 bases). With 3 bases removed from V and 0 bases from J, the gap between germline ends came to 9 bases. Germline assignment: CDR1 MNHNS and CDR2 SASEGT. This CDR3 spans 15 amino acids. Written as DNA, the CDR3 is TGTGCCAGCAGTGAGGGACACCTTAGCAATCAGCCCCAGCATTTT. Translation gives CASSEGHLSNQPQHF.

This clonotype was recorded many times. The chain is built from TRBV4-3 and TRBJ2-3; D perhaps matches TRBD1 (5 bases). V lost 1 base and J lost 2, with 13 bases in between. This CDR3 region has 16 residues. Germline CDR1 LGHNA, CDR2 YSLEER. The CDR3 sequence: CASSQAQGRFTDTQYF. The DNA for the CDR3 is TGCGCCAGCAGCCAAGCGCAGGGCCGGTTCACAGATACGCAGTATTTT.